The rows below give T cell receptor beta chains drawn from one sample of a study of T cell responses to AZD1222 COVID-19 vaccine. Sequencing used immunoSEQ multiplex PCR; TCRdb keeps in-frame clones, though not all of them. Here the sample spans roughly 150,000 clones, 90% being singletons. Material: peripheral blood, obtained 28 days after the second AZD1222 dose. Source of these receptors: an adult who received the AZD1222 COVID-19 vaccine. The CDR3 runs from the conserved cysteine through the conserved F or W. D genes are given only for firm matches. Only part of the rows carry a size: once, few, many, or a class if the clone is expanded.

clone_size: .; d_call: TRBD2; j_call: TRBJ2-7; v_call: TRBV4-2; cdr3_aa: CASSQVRGEGLKANEQYF; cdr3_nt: TGTGCCAGCAGCCAAGTACGTGGGGAGGGCCTAAAAGCGAACGAGCAGTACTTC
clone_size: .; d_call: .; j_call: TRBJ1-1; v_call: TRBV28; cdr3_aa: CASSLVGNTEAFF; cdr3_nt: TGTGCCAGCAGTTTGGTGGGAAACACTGAAGCTTTCTTT
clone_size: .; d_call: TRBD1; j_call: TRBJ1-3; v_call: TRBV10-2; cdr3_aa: CASSTGVGNTIYF; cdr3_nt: TGCGCCAGCAGTACAGGGGTCGGAAACACCATATATTTT
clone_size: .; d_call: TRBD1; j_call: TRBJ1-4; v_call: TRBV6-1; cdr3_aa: CASSTETGMSEKLFF; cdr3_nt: TGTGCCAGCAGTACTGAGACAGGGATGTCTGAAAAACTGTTTTTT
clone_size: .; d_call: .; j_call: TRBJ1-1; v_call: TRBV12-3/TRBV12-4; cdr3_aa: CASSLGPNTEAFF; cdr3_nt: TGTGCCAGCAGTTTAGGACCCAACACTGAAGCTTTCTTT
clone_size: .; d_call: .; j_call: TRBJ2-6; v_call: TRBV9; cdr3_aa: CASSLQFSGANVLTF; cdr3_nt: TGTGCCAGCAGCCTACAGTTCTCTGGGGCCAACGTCCTGACTTTC
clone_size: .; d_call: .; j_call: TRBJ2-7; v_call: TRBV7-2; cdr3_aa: CASSLLAGSSYEQYF; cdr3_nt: TGTGCCAGCAGCTTACTCGCGGGGAGCTCCTACGAGCAGTACTTC
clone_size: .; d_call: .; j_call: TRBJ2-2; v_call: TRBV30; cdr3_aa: CAWRTVVNTGELFF; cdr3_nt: TGTGCCTGGAGGACAGTAGTGAACACCGGGGAGCTGTTTTTT
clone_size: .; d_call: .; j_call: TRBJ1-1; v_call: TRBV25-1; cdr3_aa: CASSLGGGNTEAFF; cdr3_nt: TGTGCCAGCAGCCTAGGGGGGGGGAACACTGAAGCTTTCTTT
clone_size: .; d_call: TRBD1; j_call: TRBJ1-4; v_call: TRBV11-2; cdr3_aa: CASSFGQGRGEKLFF; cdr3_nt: TGTGCCAGCAGCTTTGGACAGGGACGGGGTGAAAAACTGTTTTTT
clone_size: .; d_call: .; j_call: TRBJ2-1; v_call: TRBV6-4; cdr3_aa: CASSDRADGGYEQFF; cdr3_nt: TGTGCCAGCAGTGACCGGGCTGACGGGGGTTATGAGCAGTTCTTC
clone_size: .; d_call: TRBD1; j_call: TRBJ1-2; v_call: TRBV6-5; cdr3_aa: CASRDVTGSYGYTF; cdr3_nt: TGTGCCAGCAGAGACGTGACAGGGAGCTATGGCTACACCTTC
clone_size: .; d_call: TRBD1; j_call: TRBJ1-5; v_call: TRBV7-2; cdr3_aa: CASSRDRGSNQPQHF; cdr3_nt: TGTGCCAGCAGCCGGGACAGGGGTAGCAATCAGCCCCAGCATTTT
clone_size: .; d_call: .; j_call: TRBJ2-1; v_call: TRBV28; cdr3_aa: CAHSLGPGSYNEQFF; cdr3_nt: TGTGCCCATTCCTTAGGGCCCGGCTCCTACAATGAGCAGTTCTTC
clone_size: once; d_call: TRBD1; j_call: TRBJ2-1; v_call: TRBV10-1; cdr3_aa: CASSGGSRDSPYNEQFF; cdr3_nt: TGCGCCAGCAGTGGAGGGTCCAGGGACAGTCCGTACAATGAGCAGTTCTTC
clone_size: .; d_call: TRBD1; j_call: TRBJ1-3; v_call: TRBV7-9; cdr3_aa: CASSFGDRGGNTIYF; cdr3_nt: TGTGCCAGCAGCTTCGGCGACAGGGGTGGAAACACCATATATTTT
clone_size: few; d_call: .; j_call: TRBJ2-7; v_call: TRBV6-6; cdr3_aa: CASSTQGGYEQYF; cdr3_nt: TGTGCCAGCAGTACACAGGGAGGGTACGAGCAGTACTTC
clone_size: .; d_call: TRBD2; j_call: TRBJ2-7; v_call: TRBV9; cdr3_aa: CASSVGLAGGLYEQYF; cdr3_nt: TGTGCCAGCAGCGTAGGACTCGCGGGAGGCCTATACGAGCAGTACTTC
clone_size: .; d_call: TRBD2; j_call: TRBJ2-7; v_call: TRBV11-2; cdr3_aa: CASSPRLAGEQYF; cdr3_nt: TGTGCCAGCAGCCCACGACTAGCGGGCGAGCAGTACTTC
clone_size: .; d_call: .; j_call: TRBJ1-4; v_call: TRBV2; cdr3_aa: CASSPNGAGYEKLFF; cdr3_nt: TGTGCCAGCAGCCCAAACGGTGCAGGTTACGAAAAACTGTTTTTT
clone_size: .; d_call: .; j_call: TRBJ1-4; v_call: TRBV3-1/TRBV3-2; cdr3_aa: CASSQDRAGNEKLFF; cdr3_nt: TGTGCCAGCAGCCAAGATAGGGCAGGGAATGAAAAACTGTTTTTT
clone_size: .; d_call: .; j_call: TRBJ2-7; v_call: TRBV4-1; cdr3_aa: CASSLRLGGSYEQYF; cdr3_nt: TGCGCCAGCAGCCTACGGCTAGGGGGGTCCTACGAGCAGTACTTC
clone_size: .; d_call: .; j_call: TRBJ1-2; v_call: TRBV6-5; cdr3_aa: CASSYSGVSGYGYTF; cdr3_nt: TGTGCCAGCAGTTACTCGGGGGTATCAGGCTATGGCTACACCTTC
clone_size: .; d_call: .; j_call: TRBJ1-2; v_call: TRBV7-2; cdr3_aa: CASSLGPRDTF; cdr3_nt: TGTGCCAGCAGCTTGGGACCGAGAGACACCTTC
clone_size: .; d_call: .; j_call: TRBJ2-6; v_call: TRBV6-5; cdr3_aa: CASSYSAAGGANVLTF; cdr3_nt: TGTGCCAGCAGTTACTCGGCAGCGGGTGGGGCCAACGTCCTGACTTTC
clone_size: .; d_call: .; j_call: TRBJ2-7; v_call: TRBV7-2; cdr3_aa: CASSLTRYEQYF; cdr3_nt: TGTGCCAGCAGCTTAACCCGGTACGAGCAGTACTTC
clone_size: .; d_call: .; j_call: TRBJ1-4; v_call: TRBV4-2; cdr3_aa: CASSQPRQEREKLFF; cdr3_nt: TGTGCCAGCAGCCAACCCAGACAGGAGCGCGAAAAACTGTTTTTT
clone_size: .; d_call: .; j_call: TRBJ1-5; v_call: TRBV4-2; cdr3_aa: CASSQDISQPQHF; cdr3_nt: TGTGCCAGCAGCCAAGATATTAGTCAGCCCCAGCATTTT
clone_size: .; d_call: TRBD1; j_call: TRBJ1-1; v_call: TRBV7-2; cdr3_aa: CASSRGTVNTEAFF; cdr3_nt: TGTGCCAGCAGCCGGGGGACAGTCAACACTGAAGCTTTCTTT
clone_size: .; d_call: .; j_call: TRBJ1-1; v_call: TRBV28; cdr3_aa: CASTVTGSTEAFF; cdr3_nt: TGTGCCAGCACCGTCACAGGATCCACTGAAGCTTTCTTT
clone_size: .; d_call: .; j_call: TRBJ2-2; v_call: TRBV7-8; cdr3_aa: CASSYRRGLSGELFF; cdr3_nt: TGTGCCAGCAGCTACCGGAGGGGGTTAAGCGGGGAGCTGTTTTTT
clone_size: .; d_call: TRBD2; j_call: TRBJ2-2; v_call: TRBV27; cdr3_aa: CASSLVGGREGTGELFF; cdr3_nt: TGTGCCAGCAGTTTGGTCGGCGGGAGGGAGGGCACCGGGGAGCTGTTTTTT
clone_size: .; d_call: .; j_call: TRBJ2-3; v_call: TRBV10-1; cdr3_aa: CASSESLVDTQYF; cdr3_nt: TGCGCCAGCAGTGAGTCCCTAGTAGATACGCAGTATTTT
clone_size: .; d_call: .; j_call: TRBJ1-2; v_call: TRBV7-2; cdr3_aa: CASSLDPVVRGYTF; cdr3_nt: TGTGCCAGCAGCTTAGATCCAGTCGTCCGTGGCTACACCTTC
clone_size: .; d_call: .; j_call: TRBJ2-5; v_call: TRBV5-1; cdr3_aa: CASSLGVGETQYF; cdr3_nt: TGCGCCAGCAGCTTGGGGGTTGGCGAGACCCAGTACTTC
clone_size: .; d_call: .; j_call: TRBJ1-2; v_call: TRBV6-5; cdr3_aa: CASRPRGAHNYGYTF; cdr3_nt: TGTGCCAGCAGGCCTCGAGGGGCCCATAACTATGGCTACACCTTC
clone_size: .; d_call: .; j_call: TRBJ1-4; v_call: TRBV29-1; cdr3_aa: CSVGGGQLNEKLFF; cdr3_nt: TGCAGCGTTGGGGGCGGACAGCTTAATGAAAAACTGTTTTTT
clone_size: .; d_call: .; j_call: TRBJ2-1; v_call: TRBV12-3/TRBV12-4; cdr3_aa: CASSGGQGQFF; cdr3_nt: TGTGCCAGCAGTGGGGGGCAGGGGCAGTTCTTC
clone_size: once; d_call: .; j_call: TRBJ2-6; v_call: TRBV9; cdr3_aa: CASSAAHRGRGGWSGANVLTF; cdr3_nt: TGTGCCAGCAGCGCAGCCCACCGCGGTAGGGGGGGCTGGTCTGGGGCCAACGTCCTGACTTTC
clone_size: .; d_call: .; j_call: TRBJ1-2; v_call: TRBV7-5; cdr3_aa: CARSSRGTGDSGYTF; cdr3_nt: TGTGCCAGAAGCTCCAGGGGGACAGGGGATTCTGGCTACACCTTC
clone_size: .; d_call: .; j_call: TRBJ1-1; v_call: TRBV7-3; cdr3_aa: CASSSAGTVNTEAFF; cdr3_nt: TGTGCCAGCAGCTCCGCCGGGACGGTGAACACTGAAGCTTTCTTT
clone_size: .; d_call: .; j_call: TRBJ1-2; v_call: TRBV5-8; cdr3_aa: CASSLAGYGYTF; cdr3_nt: TGTGCCAGCAGCTTGGCGGGCTATGGCTACACCTTC
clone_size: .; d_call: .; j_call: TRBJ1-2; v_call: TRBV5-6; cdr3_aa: CASSLGGWNYGYTF; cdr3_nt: TGTGCCAGCAGCTTGGGGGGGTGGAACTATGGCTACACCTTC
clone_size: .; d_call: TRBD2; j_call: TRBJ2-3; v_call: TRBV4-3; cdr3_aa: CASSQGFIAGGTDTQYF; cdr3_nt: TGCGCCAGCAGCCAGGGGTTTATAGCGGGAGGAACAGATACGCAGTATTTT
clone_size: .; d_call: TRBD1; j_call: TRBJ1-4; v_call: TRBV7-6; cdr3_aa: CASSHRQGAVEKLFF; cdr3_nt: TGTGCCAGCAGCCATCGACAGGGGGCCGTAGAAAAACTGTTTTTT
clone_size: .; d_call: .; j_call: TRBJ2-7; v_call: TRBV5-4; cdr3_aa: CASSRGAGGNLGEQYF; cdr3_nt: TGTGCCAGCAGCCGAGGGGCAGGTGGGAACTTGGGCGAGCAGTACTTC
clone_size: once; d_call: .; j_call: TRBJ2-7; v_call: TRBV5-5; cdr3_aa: CASSLWEYYEQYF; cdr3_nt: TGTGCCAGCAGCTTGTGGGAGTACTACGAGCAGTACTTC
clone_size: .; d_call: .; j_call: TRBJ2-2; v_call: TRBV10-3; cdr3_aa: CAISDQHTSGPGLFF; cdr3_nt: TGTGCCATCAGTGATCAGCACACCAGCGGCCCTGGGCTGTTTTTT
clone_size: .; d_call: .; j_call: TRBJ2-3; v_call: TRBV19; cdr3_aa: CASSIQGRRTDTQYF; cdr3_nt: TGTGCCAGTAGTATACAGGGGAGGAGGACAGATACGCAGTATTTT
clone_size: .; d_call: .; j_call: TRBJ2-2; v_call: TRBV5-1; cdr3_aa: CASSLVGGHITGELFF; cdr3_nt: TGCGCCAGCAGCTTGGTTGGAGGCCACATCACCGGGGAGCTGTTTTTT
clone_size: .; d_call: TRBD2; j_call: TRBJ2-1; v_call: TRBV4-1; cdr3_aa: CASSQDRLAGGKTYNEQFF; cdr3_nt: TGCGCCAGCAGCCAAGATAGGCTAGCGGGAGGGAAAACCTACAATGAGCAGTTCTTC
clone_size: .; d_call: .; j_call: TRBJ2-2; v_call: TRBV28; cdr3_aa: CASSLSWGKNTGELFF; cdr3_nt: TGTGCCAGCAGTTTATCGTGGGGGAAGAACACCGGGGAGCTGTTTTTT
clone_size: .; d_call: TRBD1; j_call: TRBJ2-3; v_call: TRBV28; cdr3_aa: CASSLMGQGTDTQYF; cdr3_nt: TGTGCCAGCAGCCTGATGGGACAGGGAACAGATACGCAGTATTTT
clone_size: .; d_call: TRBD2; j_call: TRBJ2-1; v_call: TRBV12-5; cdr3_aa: CASGLGGGYEQFF; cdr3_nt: TGTGCTAGTGGTTTGGGGGGGGGATATGAGCAGTTCTTC
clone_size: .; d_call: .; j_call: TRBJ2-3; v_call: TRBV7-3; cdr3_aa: CASSLEDTQYF; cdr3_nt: TGTGCCAGCAGCCTCGAAGATACGCAGTATTTT